This T cell receptor (beta chain) comes out of a study of beta chain features in type 1 diabetes. Study at large: Age, gender, cell numbers and subset yield matched between patients and controls. The study, taken as a whole, reports: There was a moderate but significant shortening of TCRB CDR3s in all four CD4+ subsets of Type 1 diabetes patients. VDJ junctions in type 1 diabetes patients carried more deletions and fewer insertions.

Concerning this clone: Its antigen is currently unknown.

The study reverse transcribed the entire isolated RNA, so it sequenced expressed TCRB transcripts. Profiling relied on immunoSEQ multiplex PCR, and the TCRdb table lists in-frame clones only, not all of them. The data contain 360,000 or so clones, 20% of them seen just once; the ten biggest clones take up around 0.045%. CD45RO/CCR7/CD25/CD127/CD95/CD27 staining was used to isolate CD4+ naive, central memory, regulatory and stem cell-like memory cells by sorting. V was cut by 6 bases and J by 3 bases, with 8 bases left in between. Germline lookup yields CDR1 SQVTM and CDR2 ANQGSEA. This CDR3 has 11 residues.

The clonotype originates from a woman between 18 and 29 years old in good health. This sequence joins TRBV29-1 and TRBJ1-2, with D maybe TRBD1 (5 bases). The sample comprised naive CD4+ T cells from blood. The CDR3: CSVDKHYGYTF. The DNA for the CDR3 is TGCAGCGTGGACAAACACTATGGCTACACCTTC.